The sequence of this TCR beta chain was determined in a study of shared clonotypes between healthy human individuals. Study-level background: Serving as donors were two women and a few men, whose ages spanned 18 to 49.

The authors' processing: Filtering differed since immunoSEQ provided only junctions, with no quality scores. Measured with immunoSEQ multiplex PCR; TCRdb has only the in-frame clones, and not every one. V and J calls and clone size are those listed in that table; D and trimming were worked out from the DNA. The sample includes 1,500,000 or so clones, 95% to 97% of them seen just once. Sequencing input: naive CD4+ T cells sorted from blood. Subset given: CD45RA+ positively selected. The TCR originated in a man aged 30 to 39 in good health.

DNA for the CDR3: TGTGCCAGCAGCGTAGATGGGGACACCATATATTTT. Translated, it gives CASSVDGDTIYF. The V and J genes are TRBV9 and TRBJ1-3; D not resolved. Germline lookup yields CDR1 SGDLS and CDR2 YYNGEE. Trimming removed 0 bases from V and 8 bases from J, with 6 bases in between. There are 12 residues in the CDR3. Supplemented by reference TRBV9 and TRBJ1-3, the full variable domain reads DSGVTQTPKHLITATGQRVTLRCSPRSGDLSVYWYQQSLDQGLQFLIQYYNGEERAKGNILERFSAQQFPDLHSELNLSSLELGDSALYFCASSVDGDTIYFGEGSWLTVV.